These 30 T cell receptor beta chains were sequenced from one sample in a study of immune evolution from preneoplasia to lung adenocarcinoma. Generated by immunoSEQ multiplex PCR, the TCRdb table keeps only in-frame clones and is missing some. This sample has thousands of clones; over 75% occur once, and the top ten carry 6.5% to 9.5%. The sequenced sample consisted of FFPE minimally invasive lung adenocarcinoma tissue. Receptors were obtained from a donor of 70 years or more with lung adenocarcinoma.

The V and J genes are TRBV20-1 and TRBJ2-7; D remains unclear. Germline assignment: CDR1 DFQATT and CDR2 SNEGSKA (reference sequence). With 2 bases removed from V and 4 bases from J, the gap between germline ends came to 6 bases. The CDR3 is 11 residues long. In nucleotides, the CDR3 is TGCAGTGCTAGACTAGGGTACGAGCAGTACTTC. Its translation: CSARLGYEQYF.

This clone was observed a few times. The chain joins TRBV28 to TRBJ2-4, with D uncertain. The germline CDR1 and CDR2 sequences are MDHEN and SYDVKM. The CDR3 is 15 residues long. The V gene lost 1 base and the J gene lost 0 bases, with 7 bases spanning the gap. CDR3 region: CASSLYPLAKNIQYF. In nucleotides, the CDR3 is TGTGCCAGCAGTTTATATCCTTTAGCCAAAAACATTCAGTACTTC.

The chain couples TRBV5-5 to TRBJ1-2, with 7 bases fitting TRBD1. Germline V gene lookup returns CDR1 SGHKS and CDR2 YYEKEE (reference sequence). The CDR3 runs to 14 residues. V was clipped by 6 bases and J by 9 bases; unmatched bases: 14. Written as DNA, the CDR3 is TGTGCCAGCAACGCGGGACAGACCCCGAGTAGCTACACCTTC. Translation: CASNAGQTPSSYTF.

CDR3 nucleotides: TGTGCCAGCAGCGTCCCCCTCGGGGGGGCTAGTCTTTATACGCAGTATTTT. Translating gives CASSVPLGGASLYTQYF. The rearrangement uses TRBV9 and TRBJ2-3; TRBD2 matches 8 bases. Unmatched junction bases numbered 15, after V lost 2 bases and J lost 7 bases. The CDR3 length is 17 residues. Germline values: CDR1 SGDLS, CDR2 YYNGEE.

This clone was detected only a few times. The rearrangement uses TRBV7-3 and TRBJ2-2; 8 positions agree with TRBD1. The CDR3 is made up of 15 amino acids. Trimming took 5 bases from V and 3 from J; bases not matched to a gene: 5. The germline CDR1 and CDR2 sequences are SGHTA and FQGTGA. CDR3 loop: CASSRQGRDTGELFF. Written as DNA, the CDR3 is TGTGCCAGCAGCCGACAGGGGCGGGACACCGGGGAGCTGTTTTTT.

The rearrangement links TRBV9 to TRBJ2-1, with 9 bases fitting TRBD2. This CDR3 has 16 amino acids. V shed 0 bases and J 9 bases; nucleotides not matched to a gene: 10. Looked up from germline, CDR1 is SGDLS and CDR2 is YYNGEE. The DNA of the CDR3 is TGTGCCAGCAGCGTAGATAGCGGGAGTGCCTCCAGTGAGCAGTTCTTC. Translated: CASSVDSGSASSEQFF.

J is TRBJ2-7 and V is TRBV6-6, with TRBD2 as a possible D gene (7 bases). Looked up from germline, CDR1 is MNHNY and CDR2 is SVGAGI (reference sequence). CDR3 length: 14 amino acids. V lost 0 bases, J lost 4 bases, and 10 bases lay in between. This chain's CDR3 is CASSYSEGGYEQYF. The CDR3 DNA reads TGTGCCAGCAGTTACTCGGAGGGGGGGTACGAGCAGTACTTC.

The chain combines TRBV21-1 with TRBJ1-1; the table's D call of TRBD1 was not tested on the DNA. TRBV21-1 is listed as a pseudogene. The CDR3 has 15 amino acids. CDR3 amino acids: CASSRDRGRNTEAFF. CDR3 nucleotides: TGTGCCAGCAGCAGAGACAGGGGTAGAAACACTGAAGCTTTCTTT.

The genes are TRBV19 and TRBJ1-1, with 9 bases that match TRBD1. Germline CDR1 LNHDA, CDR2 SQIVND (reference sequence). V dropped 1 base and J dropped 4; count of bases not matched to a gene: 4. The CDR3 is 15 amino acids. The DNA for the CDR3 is TGTGCCAGTAGTATAGGAGACAGGGGGATCACTGAAGCTTTCTTT. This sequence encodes CASSIGDRGITEAFF.

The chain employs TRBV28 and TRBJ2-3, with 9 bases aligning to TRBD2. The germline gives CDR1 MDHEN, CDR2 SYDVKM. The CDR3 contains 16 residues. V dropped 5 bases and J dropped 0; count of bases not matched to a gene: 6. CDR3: CASSPGLATSTDTQYF. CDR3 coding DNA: TGTGCCAGCAGTCCGGGACTAGCTACCAGCACAGATACGCAGTATTTT.

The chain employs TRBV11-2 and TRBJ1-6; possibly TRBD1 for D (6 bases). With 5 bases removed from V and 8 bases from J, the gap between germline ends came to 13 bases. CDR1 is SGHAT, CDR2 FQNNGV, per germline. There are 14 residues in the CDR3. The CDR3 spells CASSQGQIYSPLHF. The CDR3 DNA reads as TGTGCCAGCAGCCAAGGACAGATCTATTCACCCCTCCACTTT.

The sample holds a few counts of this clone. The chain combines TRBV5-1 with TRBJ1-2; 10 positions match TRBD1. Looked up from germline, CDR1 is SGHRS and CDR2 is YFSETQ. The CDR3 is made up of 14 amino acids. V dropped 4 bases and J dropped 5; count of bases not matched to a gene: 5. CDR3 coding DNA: TGCGCCAGCAGCGCCGGGACAGGGGAATATGGCTACACCTTC. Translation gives CASSAGTGEYGYTF.

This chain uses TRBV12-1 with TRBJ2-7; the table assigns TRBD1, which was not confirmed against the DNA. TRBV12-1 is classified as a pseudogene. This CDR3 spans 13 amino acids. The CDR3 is CASSLADLYEQYF. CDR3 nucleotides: TGTGCCAGCAGCTTGGCAGATCTCTACGAGCAGTACTTC.

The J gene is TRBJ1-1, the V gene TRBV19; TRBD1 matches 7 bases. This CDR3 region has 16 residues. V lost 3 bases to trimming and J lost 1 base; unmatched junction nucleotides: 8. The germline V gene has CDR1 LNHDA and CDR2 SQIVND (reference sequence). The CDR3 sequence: CASSIMFGTENTEAFF. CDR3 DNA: TGTGCCAGTAGTATCATGTTTGGGACAGAGAACACTGAAGCTTTCTTT.

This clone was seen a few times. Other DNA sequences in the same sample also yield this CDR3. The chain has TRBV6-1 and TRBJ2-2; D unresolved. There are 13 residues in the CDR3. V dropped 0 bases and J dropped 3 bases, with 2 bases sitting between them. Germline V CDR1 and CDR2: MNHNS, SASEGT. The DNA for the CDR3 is TGTGCCAGCAGTGAAGCAGACACCGGGGAGCTGTTTTTT. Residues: CASSEADTGELFF.

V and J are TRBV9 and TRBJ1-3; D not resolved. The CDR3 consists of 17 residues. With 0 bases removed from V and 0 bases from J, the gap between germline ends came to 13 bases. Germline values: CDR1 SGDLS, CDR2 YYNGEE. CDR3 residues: CASSVAAGPGSGNTIYF. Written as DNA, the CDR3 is TGTGCCAGCAGCGTAGCTGCAGGCCCTGGCTCTGGAAACACCATATATTTT.

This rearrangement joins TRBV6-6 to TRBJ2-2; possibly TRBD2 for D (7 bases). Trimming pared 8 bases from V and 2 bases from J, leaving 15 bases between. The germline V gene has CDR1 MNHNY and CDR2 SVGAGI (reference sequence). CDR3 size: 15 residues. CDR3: CASRGAPFNTGELFF. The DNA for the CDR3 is TGTGCCAGCCGGGGGGCCCCTTTCAACACCGGGGAGCTGTTTTTT.

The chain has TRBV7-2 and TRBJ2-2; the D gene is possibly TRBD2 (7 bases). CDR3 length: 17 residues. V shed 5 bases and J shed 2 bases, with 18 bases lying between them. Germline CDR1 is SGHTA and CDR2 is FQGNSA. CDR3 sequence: CASSPWGGFTNTGELFF. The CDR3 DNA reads TGTGCCAGCAGCCCGTGGGGGGGCTTTACTAACACCGGGGAGCTGTTTTTT.

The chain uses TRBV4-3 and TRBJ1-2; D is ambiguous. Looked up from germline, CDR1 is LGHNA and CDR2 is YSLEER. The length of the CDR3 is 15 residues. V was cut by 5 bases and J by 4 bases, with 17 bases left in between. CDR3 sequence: CASSKRRRKTYGYTF. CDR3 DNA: TGCGCCAGCAGCAAGCGACGTCGAAAGACCTATGGCTACACCTTC.

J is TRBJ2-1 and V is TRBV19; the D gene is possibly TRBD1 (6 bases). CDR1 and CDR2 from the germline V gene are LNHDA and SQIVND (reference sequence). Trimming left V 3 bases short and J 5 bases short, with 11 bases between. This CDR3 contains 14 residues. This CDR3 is CASSIGGQHNEQFF. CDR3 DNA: TGTGCCAGTAGTATTGGCGGACAGCACAATGAGCAGTTCTTC.

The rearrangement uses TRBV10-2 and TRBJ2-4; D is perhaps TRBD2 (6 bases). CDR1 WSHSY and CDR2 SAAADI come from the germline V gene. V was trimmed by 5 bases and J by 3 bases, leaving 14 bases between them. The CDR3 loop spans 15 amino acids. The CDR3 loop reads CASSSRDWDKNIQYF. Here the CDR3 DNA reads TGCGCCAGCAGTTCCAGGGACTGGGACAAAAACATTCAGTACTTC.

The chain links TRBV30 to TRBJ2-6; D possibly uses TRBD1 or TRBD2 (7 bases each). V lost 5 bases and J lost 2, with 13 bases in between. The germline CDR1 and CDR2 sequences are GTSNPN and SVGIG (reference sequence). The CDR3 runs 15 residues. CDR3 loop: CAWSGGAAGANVLTF. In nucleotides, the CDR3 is TGTGCCTGGTCAGGGGGGGCTGCTGGGGCCAACGTCCTGACTTTC.

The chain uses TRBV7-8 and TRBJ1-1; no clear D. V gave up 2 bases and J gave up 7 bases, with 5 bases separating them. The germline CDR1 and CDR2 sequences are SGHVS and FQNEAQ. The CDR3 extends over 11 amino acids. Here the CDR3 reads CASSLNNEAFF. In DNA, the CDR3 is TGTGCCAGCAGCTTAAATAATGAAGCTTTCTTT.

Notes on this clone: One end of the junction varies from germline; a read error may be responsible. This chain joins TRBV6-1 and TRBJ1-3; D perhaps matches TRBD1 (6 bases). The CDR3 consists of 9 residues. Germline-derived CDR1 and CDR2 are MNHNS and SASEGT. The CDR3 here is CASRNGDNF. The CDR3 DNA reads TGTGCCAGCAGGAACGGGGACAATTTT.

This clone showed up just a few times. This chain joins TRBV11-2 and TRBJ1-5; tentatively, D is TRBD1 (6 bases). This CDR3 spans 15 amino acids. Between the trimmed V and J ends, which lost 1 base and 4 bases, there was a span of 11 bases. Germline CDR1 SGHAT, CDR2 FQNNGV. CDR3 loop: CASSLGVQGNQPQHF. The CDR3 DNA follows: TGTGCCAGCAGCTTAGGAGTACAGGGAAATCAGCCCCAGCATTTT. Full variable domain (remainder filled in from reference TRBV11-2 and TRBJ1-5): EAGVAQSPRYKIIEKRQSVAFWCNPISGHATLYWYQQILGQGPKLLIQFQNNGVVDDSQLPKDRFSAERLKGVDSTLKIQPAKLEDSAVYLCASSLGVQGNQPQHFGDGTRLSIL.

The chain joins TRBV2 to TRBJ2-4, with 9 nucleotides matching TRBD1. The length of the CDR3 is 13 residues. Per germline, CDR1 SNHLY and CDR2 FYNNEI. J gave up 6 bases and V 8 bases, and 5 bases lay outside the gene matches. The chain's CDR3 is CASRDRVGNIQYF. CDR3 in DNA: TGTGCCAGCCGGGACAGGGTCGGAAACATTCAGTACTTC.

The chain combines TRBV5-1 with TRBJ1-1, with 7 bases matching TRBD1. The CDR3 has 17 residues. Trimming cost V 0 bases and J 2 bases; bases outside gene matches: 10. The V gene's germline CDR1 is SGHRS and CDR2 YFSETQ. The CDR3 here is CASSLGLGGRGNTEAFF. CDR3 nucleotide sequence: TGCGCCAGCAGCTTGGGATTAGGGGGCCGGGGAAACACTGAAGCTTTCTTT.

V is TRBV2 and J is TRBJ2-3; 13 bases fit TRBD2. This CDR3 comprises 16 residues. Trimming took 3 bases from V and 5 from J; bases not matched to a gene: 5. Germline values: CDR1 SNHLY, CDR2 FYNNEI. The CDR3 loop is CASSDGLAGVGDTQYF. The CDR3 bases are TGTGCCAGCAGTGACGGACTAGCGGGAGTCGGAGATACGCAGTATTTT.

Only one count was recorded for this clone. The DNA of the CDR3 is TGTGCCAGCAGAGCCTCAGTCATCACCGGGGAGCTGTTTTTT. Translating it yields CASRASVITGELFF. The gene calls are TRBV25-1 and TRBJ2-2; D unclear. CDR1 and CDR2 (germline): MGHDK, SYGVNS. Trimming left V 6 bases short and J 4 bases short, with 12 bases between. The CDR3 totals 14 residues.

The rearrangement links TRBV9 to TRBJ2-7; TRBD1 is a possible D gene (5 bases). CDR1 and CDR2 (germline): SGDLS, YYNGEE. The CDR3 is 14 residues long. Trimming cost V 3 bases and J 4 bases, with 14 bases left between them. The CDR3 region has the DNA TGTGCCAGCAGCGCAACCGACGGACATTACGAGCAGTACTTC. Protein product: CASSATDGHYEQYF.